These T cell receptor beta chains were read from a single sample in a study of cytotoxic CD8 clonotypes in ibrutinib-treated CLL. Sequenced by immunoSEQ multiplex PCR; TCRdb stores in-frame clones only, minus some. Of 140,000 or so clones in the sample, about 80% were seen once. The sample was PBMCs, taken after 12 months of ibrutinib treatment. These receptors all come from a human donor with chronic lymphocytic leukemia. The CDR3 runs from the conserved cysteine through the conserved F or W. D genes are given only for firm matches. Only part of the rows carry a size: once, few, many, or a class if the clone is expanded.

V	size	D	J	DNA	CDR3
TRBV12-5	-	-	TRBJ2-1	TGTGCTAGTGGTTTGGTCAGCGGGCCCCGAAATGAGCAGTTCTTC	CASGLVSGPRNEQFF
TRBV27	-	-	TRBJ1-5	TGTGCCAGCAGGTCAGACAATCAGCCCCAGCATTTT	CASRSDNQPQHF
TRBV7-9	-	-	TRBJ2-7	TGTGCCAGCAGCTCATACGGCAGGGGCGGGTACGAGCAGTACTTC	CASSSYGRGGYEQYF
TRBV9	-	TRBD2	TRBJ2-6	TGTGCCAGCAGCGTAAAGCTAGCGGGAGGGCTTGGGGCCAACGTCCTGACTTTC	CASSVKLAGGLGANVLTF
TRBV7-9	few	TRBD2	TRBJ2-1	TGTGCCAGCAGCTTTTATCGGACTAGTAGAGGCAATGAGCAGTTCTTC	CASSFYRTSRGNEQFF
TRBV6-5	once	TRBD1	TRBJ1-1	TGTGCCAGCAGTTACGAATTCGACAGGGTTTCTTTCTTT	CASSYEFDRVSFF
TRBV9	-	TRBD2	TRBJ2-7	TGTGCCAGCAGCCCCAGCGGGAGCATCCACGAGCAGTACTTC	CASSPSGSIHEQYF
TRBV12-5	-	-	TRBJ2-7	TGTGCTAGTGCCTCCATACTGACAGGTCTCTACGAGCAGTACTTC	CASASILTGLYEQYF
TRBV30	once	TRBD1	TRBJ1-6	TGTGCCTGGACTCTCATTGGGACAGTTGATTCACCCCTCCACTTT	CAWTLIGTVDSPLHF
TRBV12-5	few	-	TRBJ2-5	TGTGCTAGTGCCACAAAGCAGCCCGTCCCGGAGATATCCCAGTACTTC	CASATKQPVPEISQYF
TRBV6-5	-	TRBD1	TRBJ2-3	TGTGCCAGCAGGAGAACAGGGGGCCCCACAGATACGCAGTATTTT	CASRRTGGPTDTQYF
TRBV10-3	-	-	TRBJ1-5	TGTGCCATCAGCCAGGAGAGCAATCAGCCCCAGCATTTT	CAISQESNQPQHF
TRBV7-6	-	TRBD2	TRBJ2-7	TGTGCCAGCAGCTTGACTAGCGGGTGGTCCTACGAGCAGTACTTC	CASSLTSGWSYEQYF
TRBV18	few	TRBD2	TRBJ2-7	TGTGCCAGCTCAGGACTAGTGGCAGATGATTCTTGGTCCTACGAGCAGTACTTC	CASSGLVADDSWSYEQYF
TRBV11-2	-	-	TRBJ1-1	TGTGCCAGCAGCTTAGTTAGGCGGCAGGGGCCCGGCGACACTGAAGCTTTCTTT	CASSLVRRQGPGDTEAFF
TRBV27	once	TRBD2	TRBJ2-1	TGTGCCAGCAGCAGAGCGGGAAACGAGCAGTTCTTC	CASSRAGNEQFF
TRBV5-6	-	-	TRBJ2-7	TGTGCCAGCAGCTTGACAGGGTATTACGAGCAGTACTTC	CASSLTGYYEQYF
TRBV5-4	-	-	TRBJ2-4	TGTGCCAGCAGCTTGGAAAAAGGTCTGCAGTACTTC	CASSLEKGLQYF
TRBV6-1	-	-	TRBJ1-5	TGTGCCAGCAGTGAGTTTGGAGACAGCAATCAGCCCCAGCATTTT	CASSEFGDSNQPQHF
TRBV28	once	-	TRBJ1-5	TGTGCCAGCAGTTTATTGCCGAGCAATCAGCCCCAGCATTTT	CASSLLPSNQPQHF
TRBV5-4	few	TRBD2	TRBJ2-1	TGTGCCAGCAGCCCGGAGGCTAGCGGGGTCTACAATGAGCAGTTCTTC	CASSPEASGVYNEQFF
TRBV4-1	few	TRBD1	TRBJ1-1	TGCGCCAGCAGCCAAGAGGGAGACAGGGCCACTGAAGCTTTCTTT	CASSQEGDRATEAFF
TRBV6-1	-	-	TRBJ2-7	TGTGCCAGCAGGGACTACAACTACGAGCAGTACTTC	CASRDYNYEQYF
TRBV19	-	TRBD2	TRBJ2-3	TGTGCCAGTAGTATCGACACTAGCGTTTACACAGATACGCAGTATTTT	CASSIDTSVYTDTQYF
TRBV6-5	-	-	TRBJ2-7	TGTGCCAGCAGAGATACTCGTGGGTGGCAGTACTTC	CASRDTRGWQYF
TRBV27	-	-	TRBJ1-5	TGTGCCAGCAGTTTAGCGGGGGTCAATCAGCCCCAGCATTTT	CASSLAGVNQPQHF
TRBV9	-	-	TRBJ2-7	TGTGCCAGCAGCGTAACCGGACGGACCTACGAGCAGTACTTC	CASSVTGRTYEQYF
TRBV6-5	-	TRBD2	TRBJ2-2	TGTGCCAGCAGTCCGGGACTAGCGGCTACCGGGGAGCTGTTTTTT	CASSPGLAATGELFF
TRBV5-4	-	TRBD1	TRBJ1-3	TGTGCCAGCAGCCGCGACAGGGGGCCGGGAAACACCATATATTTT	CASSRDRGPGNTIYF
TRBV6-5	-	-	TRBJ2-3	TGTGCCAGCAGAAACACGATATGGTCCACAGATACGCAGTATTTT	CASRNTIWSTDTQYF
TRBV5-5	-	TRBD2	TRBJ2-1	TGTGCCAGCAGCTTAAGAAGGACTAGCGGAATCAATGAGCAGTTCTTC	CASSLRRTSGINEQFF
TRBV28	once	-	TRBJ2-3	TGTGCCAGCAGGCGGGACACCGGCACAGATACGCAGTATTTT	CASRRDTGTDTQYF
TRBV5-4	few	TRBD2	TRBJ2-7	TGTGCCAGCAGCAGTGGACTAGTATACGAGCAGTACTTC	CASSSGLVYEQYF
TRBV7-2	-	TRBD1	TRBJ1-3	TGTGCCAGCAGCACCGGGACAGGGGGCTGGGACACCATATATTTT	CASSTGTGGWDTIYF
TRBV11-2	-	TRBD2	TRBJ2-3	TGTGCCAGCAGCTCGGGGCGGGGGTTTAGCACAGATACGCAGTATTTT	CASSSGRGFSTDTQYF
TRBV7-9	once	-	TRBJ2-5	TGTGCCAGCAGCTTAGGTCTAGAGAACCCGCCATCCCGGGAGACCCAGTACTTC	CASSLGLENPPSRETQYF
TRBV7-9	-	-	TRBJ2-1	TGTGCCAGCAGCTCCAGGAGCAGTATTAATGAGCAGTTCTTC	CASSSRSSINEQFF
TRBV27	-	TRBD2	TRBJ2-3	TGTGCCAGCAGCCGGACTAGCTGGGATACGCAGTATTTT	CASSRTSWDTQYF
TRBV29-1	-	-	TRBJ2-1	TGCAGCGTTGTTGTTACTCCCAGCTCCTACAATGAGCAGTTCTTC	CSVVVTPSSYNEQFF
TRBV11-2	-	-	TRBJ2-7	TGTGCCAGCACCTGGGACCCCTCCTACGAGCAGTACTTC	CASTWDPSYEQYF
TRBV7-3	few	-	TRBJ2-1	TGTGCCAGCAGCTTAGGAGGGGGCAATGTCTACAATGAGCAGTTCTTC	CASSLGGGNVYNEQFF
TRBV5-1	-	-	TRBJ2-7	TGCGCCAGCAGCTTGGAATCGGCAGTCTACGAGCAGTACTTC	CASSLESAVYEQYF
TRBV7-6	-	-	TRBJ1-2	TGTGCCAGCAGCTTTGGGCAGCAAAACTATGGCTACACCTTC	CASSFGQQNYGYTF
TRBV7-6	-	TRBD2	TRBJ2-7	TGTGCCAGCAGCCGTAGCGGGAGCTACGAGCAGTACTTC	CASSRSGSYEQYF
TRBV30	few	TRBD2	TRBJ2-2	TGTGCCTGGAGTGCGGGAGGGCCTGGCGGGGAGCTGTTTTTT	CAWSAGGPGGELFF
TRBV6-6	-	-	TRBJ2-5	TGTGCCAGCAGCCTCGGGGCAATGGAGACCCAGTACTTC	CASSLGAMETQYF
TRBV20-1	-	-	TRBJ1-1	TGCAGTGCTTCGGACACTGAAGCTTTCTTT	CSASDTEAFF
TRBV5-4	-	-	TRBJ2-5	TGTGCCAGCAGCTTGGGGACAGTACAAGAGACCCAGTACTTC	CASSLGTVQETQYF
TRBV18	-	TRBD2	TRBJ2-3	TGTGCCAGCTCACCACTTGGACTAGCGGGGGGCACAGATACGCAGTATTTT	CASSPLGLAGGTDTQYF
TRBV29-1	-	TRBD2	TRBJ2-1	TGCAGCGTTCCCCCAACAGTGACTAGCGGGGGCTCCTACAATGAGCAGTTCTTC	CSVPPTVTSGGSYNEQFF
TRBV9	-	TRBD2	TRBJ2-1	TGTGCCAGCAGCGTATCCCTCGGGACTAGCGGGAGTGGTACCTACAATGAGCAGTTCTTC	CASSVSLGTSGSGTYNEQFF
TRBV5-1	-	TRBD2	TRBJ2-2	TGCGCCAGCAGCAAGGGACTAGCGGGGTACACCGGGGAGCTGTTTTTT	CASSKGLAGYTGELFF
TRBV9	-	TRBD1	TRBJ2-5	TGTGCCAGCAGCGTTTGGGACAGGGACCAAGAGACCCAGTACTTC	CASSVWDRDQETQYF
TRBV11-2	-	TRBD2	TRBJ2-7	TGTGCCAGCAGCTTAAGGACTAGAGCTACCTACGAGCAGTACTTC	CASSLRTRATYEQYF
TRBV5-1	-	TRBD2	TRBJ2-3	TGCGCCAGCAGCTTAGGTAGCGGGATGAGCACAGATACGCAGTATTTT	CASSLGSGMSTDTQYF
TRBV29-1	-	-	TRBJ2-2	TGCAGCGTTGAGGCCGGAAACACCGGGGAGCTGTTTTTT	CSVEAGNTGELFF
TRBV15	-	-	TRBJ2-3	TGTGCCACCAGCAGGGTCACGGGAGATACGCAGTATTTT	CATSRVTGDTQYF
TRBV11-3	-	TRBD1	TRBJ1-1	TGTGCCAGCAGCCCCGGGACAGATGAAGCTTTCTTT	CASSPGTDEAFF
TRBV30	once	-	TRBJ2-7	TGTGCCTGGAGTTTAGCGGCAGTTTCGTCTCACGAGCAGTACTTC	CAWSLAAVSSHEQYF
TRBV6-5	-	-	TRBJ2-7	TGTGCCAGCAGTTACGTTGGCCTTGGGGCCTACGAGCAGTACTTC	CASSYVGLGAYEQYF